This T cell receptor (beta chain) is drawn from a study of spatial heterogeneity in lung cancer. The wider study: Across tumor regions, counts of TCR transcripts showed a strong correlation with a T cell module score derived from matched bulk RNA-seq.

This CDR3 contains 18 residues. Germline assignment: CDR1 SGHVS and CDR2 FNYEAQ. Germline trimming cut 1 base from V and 0 bases from J; bases unmatched to any gene: 6. TCRdb reprocessed the 5' RACE reads with MiXCR, giving one entry per CDR3 protein. The sample has fewer than 6,500 distinct CDR3 sequences, around 7.7% seen once; the top ten hold 25% to 30%. Study-level points and caveats: The recorded estimate of tumor T cell coverage is around 7.1% for alpha chains and roughly 13% for beta chains. The number of expanded tumor alpha and beta chains correlated with mutation number.

This clonotype has a count of ten or more. Antigen specificity is unknown. Described time point: sample taken at primary tumor resection. The donors, roughly 70 patients with untreated early-stage non-small cell lung cancer, provided the samples. Whole RNA obtained from tumor, nontumor lung or frozen PBMC underwent sequencing without sorting. The sequence derives from a female donor with early-stage non-small cell lung cancer. The material sequenced was lung tumor tissue, taken at surgery. The chain couples TRBV7-6 to TRBJ2-2; the match to TRBD2 covers 9 bases. DNA for the CDR3: TGTGCCAGCAGCTTAGTGTTGGCGGGAGGGACGAACACCGGGGAGCTGTTTTTT. Translating it yields CASSLVLAGGTNTGELFF.